This T cell receptor (beta chain) was sequenced in a study of blood T cells in healthy people across ages (dated by TCRdb to 2015 to 2017). About the full investigation: Template switching captured roughly one uniquely barcoded TCR beta cDNA molecule per two T cells in model experiments. The study measured age-related changes in TCR beta repertoire diversity using deep sequencing normalized with unique cDNA molecular identifiers. Donors were grouped into four age groups: young (average 16 years), middle-aged (39), aged (about 60) and long-lived (about 82). To avoid experimental bias, donors of different ages were randomly spread across the sequencing lanes. Two additional independent replicas of 1 million unique cDNA reads from the same blood draw were analyzed for two donors (one aged 18 to 30 and one aged 80 or older).

The investigation overall reported the following: Compared with the aged group, more naive CD4+ T cells, fewer expanded clones and increased TCR diversity were shown by the long-lived group, suggesting age selection. Estimates of total diversity based on one million sequenced T cells were regarded as lower bounds and as underestimates. Conclusive comparison of naive and antigen-experienced compartments was prevented by the profiling of bulk unsorted PBMCs. Donor CMV infection status was unknown, potentially confounding age-related changes in expanded clonotypes. There was a strong correlation between observed TCR beta diversity and the percentage of naive T cells measured by flow cytometry. As age increased, observed TCR beta diversity per million T cells dropped in a roughly linear way, and a significant reduction was already evident by age 40.

Donors were a few dozen systemically healthy Caucasian individuals from Russia aged 6 to 90 years. Each donor gave 8 to 10 milliliters of peripheral blood, collected into EDTA-treated Vacutainer tubes. Ficoll-Paque density-gradient centrifugation was used to isolate PBMCs, with at least 6.5 million obtained per sample. Total RNA was extracted from PBMCs with Trizol reagent, with at least 6 micrograms obtained per sample. For every donor, an aliquot of PBMCs went through flow cytometry to measure the percentages of naive CD45RAhigh/CD27high T cells. As concerns this clonotype: Its antigen target is currently unknown. No base quality information exists; no much larger clone differs at one position.

V is clipped by 3 bases and J by 4 bases, and the sequence between their germline boundaries is 9 bases long. From its cysteine to its phenylalanine, the CDR3 spans 13 amino acids. This entry keeps only the CDR3 DNA: 39 bases, framed from base 1. The library was obtained by 5' RACE. A second PCR of roughly 6 to 11 cycles was run with a J-beta primer mix and a sample-barcoded 5' primer. Each TCR beta cDNA molecule received a unique molecular identifier from a template-switch 5' adaptor carrying 12 random nucleotides. Each sample yielded at least 3 million CDR3-containing paired-end reads. First-strand cDNA was synthesized from all RNA with the Mint cDNA synthesis kit, primed by a TRBC-specific oligonucleotide. All cDNA was treated with uracil-DNA glycosylase and then went through a first 18-cycle PCR with the universal primers M1SS and BC2_uni_R. Per the original workflow: For normalization, 1 million high-quality reads, each with a distinct molecular identifier, were randomly selected from each sample. Instead of being binned into consensus sequences, reads that shared molecular identifiers were thrown out. MiTCR, with a Q25 quality threshold and the strictest error-elimination algorithm, was used for CDR3 identification, clonotype clustering and error correction. A nonparametric unseen species model using Euler transformation provided a lower-bound estimate of total TCR beta diversity. Clones were called with MiXCR by TCRdb after fastp trimmed the public reads at Q25, and only in-frame beta chains were retained. Every CDR3 protein is listed once, alongside the most common genes and DNA of its rows. It is TCRdb's table, rather than the study itself, that gives the V and J calls and clone size. The sample profile shows fewer than 2,000,000 distinct CDR3 sequences; about 39% of them were found once. The ten top clones hold about 21% of the sample.

The sequencing input was blood. The sequence links TRBV12-3 or TRBV12-4 to TRBJ1-2; no confident D gene assignment can be made. The source of this sequence is a human donor in good health. DNA sequence: TGTGCCAGCAGTTTTGGGTGGGGCTATGGCTACACCTTC. This gives the protein CASSFGWGYGYTF.